The following is a T cell receptor (beta chain) sequence with its context. Its antigen is as yet unknown. The CDR3 is 18 amino acids. Germline assignment: CDR1 MNHNS and CDR2 SASEGT. Trimming took 4 bases from V and 3 from J; bases not matched to a gene: 15. The record originates from a study of blood T cells in healthy people across ages. Study results and caveats: More naive CD4+ cells and higher diversity marked long-lived donors relative to aged donors.

Primed by a sample-barcoded 5' primer and a J-beta primer mix, a second PCR proceeded for roughly 7 to 12 cycles. MiXCR, applied by TCRdb to the 5' RACE reads, yields one record per CDR3 protein. Of under 2,000,000 distinct CDR3 sequences in the sample, roughly 50% were seen once. Sequenced sample: blood. This sequence was found in a woman aged 40 to 50 in good health. This chain connects TRBV6-1 to TRBJ1-2, with TRBD1 identical over 9 bases. CDR3 amino acids: CASSGGQGSFMSDYGYTF. The CDR3 DNA is TGTGCCAGCAGTGGGGGACAGGGAAGTTTTATGTCGGACTATGGCTACACCTTC.